A selection of T cell receptor beta chains follows, all from one sample in a study of CD4 T cells in relation to SARS-CoV-2 and coronaviruses. These receptors are not linked to any known antigen. This table comes from immunoSEQ multiplex PCR, and its TCRdb copy is limited to in-frame clones, with some not included. The sample lists 20,000 to 25,000 clones; 74% were seen once. Material: CD4+ T cells from PBMCs, cultured in vitro. The source is a human donor in good health. CDR3s include the opening cysteine and the closing phenylalanine or tryptophan. A D gene is named only where the DNA matches it firmly. Clone size, where shown, is once, few, many, or a class for clones that have expanded.

v_call: TRBV12-5; j_call: TRBJ2-7; clone_size: few; d_call: .; cdr3_nt: TGTGCTAGTGGTTTGTACCTATACGAGCAGTACTTC; cdr3_aa: CASGLYLYEQYF
v_call: TRBV6-5; j_call: TRBJ1-1; clone_size: .; d_call: .; cdr3_nt: TGTGCCAGCACACACAGGGCGGAAAGTGAAGCTTTCTTT; cdr3_aa: CASTHRAESEAFF
v_call: TRBV19; j_call: TRBJ1-1; clone_size: .; d_call: .; cdr3_nt: TGTGCCAGTAGTCCCACCGGGACTCTCTTAGGAGCTTTCTTT; cdr3_aa: CASSPTGTLLGAFF
v_call: TRBV3-1/TRBV3-2; j_call: TRBJ2-7; clone_size: .; d_call: TRBD2; cdr3_nt: TGTGCCAGCAGCCAAGGCGGGAGAGGGTCCTACGAGCAGTACTTC; cdr3_aa: CASSQGGRGSYEQYF
v_call: TRBV19; j_call: TRBJ1-5; clone_size: .; d_call: .; cdr3_nt: TGTGCCAGTAGTCTGACGGACAGAGACCCCAATCAGCCCCAGCATTTT; cdr3_aa: CASSLTDRDPNQPQHF
v_call: TRBV12-3/TRBV12-4; j_call: TRBJ2-1; clone_size: .; d_call: .; cdr3_nt: TGTGCCAGCAGTTTACGCGCACCGAATGAGCAGTTCTTC; cdr3_aa: CASSLRAPNEQFF
v_call: TRBV29-1; j_call: TRBJ2-7; clone_size: .; d_call: TRBD2; cdr3_nt: TGCAGCTTTTTAGCGGGAGGGCCGTCGGATGAGCAGTACTTC; cdr3_aa: CSFLAGGPSDEQYF
v_call: TRBV19; j_call: TRBJ2-1; clone_size: once; d_call: TRBD2; cdr3_nt: TGTGCCAGTAGTCCAGGAAGGACTAGCGGGAGAGCTACGATAAGGGAGCAGTTCTTC; cdr3_aa: CASSPGRTSGRATIREQFF
v_call: TRBV29-1; j_call: TRBJ2-7; clone_size: few; d_call: TRBD1; cdr3_nt: TGCAGCGTCCTAGGACAGGGTCACGAGCAGTACTTC; cdr3_aa: CSVLGQGHEQYF
v_call: TRBV10-3; j_call: TRBJ2-7; clone_size: .; d_call: .; cdr3_nt: TGTGCCATCAGGGGGCAACTCCTAAGCTCCTACGAGCAGTACTTC; cdr3_aa: CAIRGQLLSSYEQYF
v_call: TRBV28; j_call: TRBJ1-5; clone_size: .; d_call: .; cdr3_nt: TGTGCCAGCAGTTTAACGAGTCAGCCCCAGCATTTT; cdr3_aa: CASSLTSQPQHF
v_call: TRBV18; j_call: TRBJ2-7; clone_size: .; d_call: TRBD1; cdr3_nt: TGTGCCAGCTCACTCTTCGGGACAGAGACTTACGAGCAGTACTTC; cdr3_aa: CASSLFGTETYEQYF
v_call: TRBV20-1; j_call: TRBJ1-6; clone_size: .; d_call: TRBD1; cdr3_nt: TGCAGTGCTAGTATCTCGGACAGGGCCTCACCCCTCCACTTT; cdr3_aa: CSASISDRASPLHF
v_call: TRBV12-3/TRBV12-4; j_call: TRBJ2-1; clone_size: .; d_call: .; cdr3_nt: TGTGCCAGCAGTTTAGCGGGAAGGTATGAGCAGTTCTTC; cdr3_aa: CASSLAGRYEQFF
v_call: TRBV19; j_call: TRBJ1-5; clone_size: .; d_call: TRBD1; cdr3_nt: TGTGCCAGTAGCCAGACAGGGGGTAATCAGCCCCAGCATTTT; cdr3_aa: CASSQTGGNQPQHF
v_call: TRBV5-1; j_call: TRBJ2-7; clone_size: .; d_call: .; cdr3_nt: TGCGCCAGCAGCTCCGGACCGGAGCAGTACTTC; cdr3_aa: CASSSGPEQYF
v_call: TRBV6-5; j_call: TRBJ2-1; clone_size: .; d_call: TRBD2; cdr3_nt: TGTGCCAGCATCTCGGGACTAGCGGGATACAATGAGCAGTTCTTC; cdr3_aa: CASISGLAGYNEQFF
v_call: TRBV11-2; j_call: TRBJ1-4; clone_size: .; d_call: .; cdr3_nt: TGTGCCAGCAGAGGAGGGGTCAGTGAAAAACTGTTTTTT; cdr3_aa: CASRGGVSEKLFF
v_call: TRBV7-3; j_call: TRBJ2-1; clone_size: .; d_call: .; cdr3_nt: TGTGCCAGCAGCCCGGACGCATTCCGAGATGAGCAGTTCTTC; cdr3_aa: CASSPDAFRDEQFF
v_call: TRBV5-4; j_call: TRBJ2-7; clone_size: .; d_call: .; cdr3_nt: TGTGCCAGCAGCGGAGAGAATGGCCGCTACGAGCAGTACTTC; cdr3_aa: CASSGENGRYEQYF
v_call: TRBV5-1; j_call: TRBJ2-2; clone_size: .; d_call: TRBD2; cdr3_nt: TGCGCCAGCGGGTTAGGACTAGCGGGTGAGACCGGGGAGCTGTTTTTT; cdr3_aa: CASGLGLAGETGELFF
v_call: TRBV2; j_call: TRBJ2-7; clone_size: once; d_call: TRBD2; cdr3_nt: TGTGCCAGCAGCAGATTAGCGGGAGGCAGGTACGAGCAGTACTTC; cdr3_aa: CASSRLAGGRYEQYF